The 13 T cell receptor beta chains below all came from one sample that was sequenced in a study of radiotherapy plus CTLA-4 blockade in lung cancer. Here immunoSEQ multiplex PCR was the method, and the copy in TCRdb shows in-frame clones only, minus some. The sample contains about 73,000 clones, roughly 84% of which appear only once. Material: peripheral blood, obtained from a patient treated with radiotherapy plus ipilimumab. All receptors come from a human donor with non-small cell lung cancer that progressed on radiotherapy plus ipilimumab.

J is TRBJ2-7 and V is TRBV6-1; TRBD2 is a possible D gene (6 bases). Germline CDR1 reads MNHNS; CDR2 reads SASEGT. V shed 1 base and J shed 7 bases, with 11 bases lying between them. The CDR3 extends over 13 amino acids. CDR3 in DNA: TGTGCCAGCAGTGAAGTGAACCGGGGGGAGCAGTACTTC. Residues: CASSEVNRGEQYF.

In the case of this clone: The junction departs from germline at one end; a sequencing error may be responsible. The gene calls are TRBV11-3 and TRBJ1-3; D is uncertain. The CDR3 totals 14 residues. CDR1 is SGHNT, CDR2 YENEEA, per germline. CDR3: CASSLDGFGNTIYF. The CDR3 bases are TGTGCCAGCAGCCTAGACGGTTTTGGAAACACCATATATTTT.

This clone came up a few times. The chain employs TRBV7-9 and TRBJ2-1; the D is unclear. Germline V gives CDR1 SEHNR, CDR2 FQNEAQ (reference sequence). V was clipped by 3 bases and J by 10 bases, with 4 bases between them. The CDR3 spans 10 residues. The CDR3 protein is CASSFREQFF. The CDR3 coding sequence is TGTGCCAGCAGCTTCCGGGAGCAGTTCTTC.

The V call is TRBV9, the J call TRBJ2-3, with TRBD2 identical over 12 bases. The CDR3 is 16 amino acids. Unmatched junction bases numbered 2, after V lost 3 bases and J lost 0 bases. The germline CDR1 and CDR2 sequences are SGDLS and YYNGEE. This chain's CDR3 is CASSGGTSGSTDTQYF. CDR3 sequence (DNA): TGTGCCAGCAGCGGAGGGACTAGCGGGAGCACAGATACGCAGTATTTT.

V usage is TRBV10-3 and J usage is TRBJ2-5; 14 nucleotides line up with TRBD2. V lost 5 bases, J lost 2 bases, and 7 bases stayed unmatched. This CDR3 spans 17 amino acids. Germline CDR1 is ENHRY and CDR2 is SYGVKD. In nucleotides, the CDR3 is TGTGCCATCAGTCCACGCCGGACTAGCGGGAGGCAAGAGACCCAGTACTTC. Residues: CAISPRRTSGRQETQYF.

V and J are TRBV7-2 and TRBJ1-3; D possibly corresponds to TRBD1 (6 bases). V was pared by 5 bases and J by 0 bases, with 14 bases between. The CDR3 has 16 residues. Germline V gives CDR1 SGHTA, CDR2 FQGNSA. CDR3 bases: TGTGCCAGCAGCAAGGGACAACCACGCTCTGGAAACACCATATATTTT. As protein: CASSKGQPRSGNTIYF.

This clone was observed once. The chain couples TRBV7-8 to TRBJ2-1; the D is unclear. The CDR3 sequence is 13 residues long. V gave up 0 bases and J gave up 9 bases, with 9 bases separating them. The V gene's germline CDR1 is SGHVS and CDR2 FQNEAQ. CDR3 sequence reads: CASSLAGPVEQFF. The CDR3, as DNA: TGTGCCAGCAGCTTAGCAGGGCCGGTTGAGCAGTTCTTC.

This clone was found once. The V call is TRBV6-5, the J call TRBJ2-1, with 7 bases matching TRBD2. This CDR3 has 13 residues. The germline CDR1 and CDR2 sequences are MNHEY and SVGAGI. V lost 7 bases and J lost 6; bases outside the gene matches: 6. In nucleotides, the CDR3 is TGTGCCAGCAATAAGGGAGGGTTCAATGAGCAGTTCTTC. Encoded protein: CASNKGGFNEQFF.

J is TRBJ2-1 and V is TRBV5-6; D might be TRBD1 (8 bases). This CDR3 is built from 15 residues. Trimming cost V 1 base and J 5 bases, with 13 bases left between them. From germline, CDR1 is SGHDT and CDR2 YYEEEE. In nucleotides, the CDR3 is TGTGCCAGCAGCTTGAGCGGGACAGGTCACAATGAGCAGTTCTTC. This codes for CASSLSGTGHNEQFF.

The genes are TRBV4-1 and TRBJ2-2; possibly TRBD2 for D (6 bases). Germline CDR1 is MGHRA and CDR2 is YSYEKL. CDR3 length: 15 residues. The V end lost 1 base, the J end lost 6 bases, and 12 bases lay between the germline ends. The CDR3 is CASSQGREWAGELFF. Written as DNA, the CDR3 is TGCGCCAGCAGCCAAGGTCGGGAGTGGGCCGGGGAGCTGTTTTTT.

The chain uses TRBV9 and TRBJ2-4, with a tentative D call TRBD1 (6 bases). Deletions cut 4 bases from V and 6 bases from J, with 11 bases between. The CDR3 spans 13 residues. Germline CDR1 reads SGDLS; CDR2 reads YYNGEE. CDR3 amino acids: CASSPPDRNIQYF. DNA of the CDR3: TGTGCCAGCAGCCCGCCGGACAGAAACATTCAGTACTTC.

V is TRBV27 and J is TRBJ2-2; TRBD2 is a possible D gene (6 bases). Trimming took off 3 bases at V and 6 bases at J, with 14 bases between the two ends. Germline CDR1 is MNHEY and CDR2 is SMNVEV (reference sequence). The length of the CDR3 is 15 residues. The CDR3 loop is CASSLSGTPSGELFF. CDR3 coding DNA: TGTGCCAGCAGTTTGTCCGGGACTCCCTCCGGGGAGCTGTTTTTT.

The chain uses TRBV18 and TRBJ2-7; TRBD2 matches 8 bases. This CDR3 has 15 residues. In germline, CDR1 is KGHSH, CDR2 LQKENI. Unmatched junction bases numbered 6, after V lost 3 bases and J lost 2 bases. CDR3: CASSPRAGGPYEQYV. The DNA for the CDR3 is TGTGCCAGCTCACCTAGGGCGGGAGGCCCCTACGAGCAGTACGTC.